These 7 T cell receptor beta chains came from one sample sequenced in a study of blood T cell repertoires in COVID-19. Sequencing used immunoSEQ multiplex PCR; TCRdb keeps in-frame clones, though not all of them. The sample includes tens of thousands of clones, more than 80% of them seen just once. Material: peripheral blood. The receptors here all came from a woman in her sixties or seventies with acute or convalescent COVID-19.

This chain links TRBV7-2 with TRBJ2-4; 10 bases are shared with TRBD1. This CDR3 has 17 residues. Germline V gives CDR1 SGHTA, CDR2 FQGNSA. Unmatched junction bases numbered 5, after V lost 3 bases and J lost 0 bases. Here the CDR3 reads CASSFAGQGLAKNIQYF. The CDR3 nucleotides read TGTGCCAGCAGCTTCGCGGGACAGGGGCTAGCCAAAAACATTCAGTACTTC.

The chain links TRBV3-1 (or the pseudogene TRBV3-2) to TRBJ1-2; D gene ambiguous. Germline V CDR1 and CDR2: LGHDT, YNNKEL (reference sequence). This CDR3 has 15 amino acids. Trimming pared 4 bases from V and 3 bases from J, leaving 15 bases between. The CDR3 bases are TGTGCCAGCAGCCCCTCCTCAGGCCTCGACTATGGCTACACCTTC. It is translated as CASSPSSGLDYGYTF.

The DNA for the CDR3 is TGCCAAGCGCAGGGGTTAGGGACTGAAGCTTTCTTT. Translated: CQAQGLGTEAFF. The chain joins TRBV29-1 to TRBJ1-1; the D gene is possibly TRBD1 (6 bases). The CDR3 runs 12 residues. Per germline, CDR1 SQVTM and CDR2 ANQGSEA.

This chain uses TRBV7-6 with TRBJ2-5, with unresolved D. V was pared by 2 bases and J by 0 bases, with 7 bases between. Germline V lookup: CDR1 SGHVS, CDR2 FNYEAQ. This CDR3 is built from 14 residues. CDR3 loop: CASSLNQNQETQYF. CDR3 nucleotide sequence: TGTGCCAGCAGCTTAAATCAGAACCAAGAGACCCAGTACTTC.

The V gene is TRBV7-2, the J gene TRBJ2-1; 12 bases agree with TRBD2. This CDR3 comprises 17 residues. Unmatched junction bases numbered 10, after V lost 10 bases and J lost 0 bases. CDR1 is SGHTA and CDR2 is FQGNSA in the germline V gene. The CDR3 region has the DNA TGTGCCACGACGACTAGCGGGGGCCTCAGCTCCTACAATGAGCAGTTCTTC. It translates to CATTTSGGLSSYNEQFF.

The rearrangement uses TRBV21-1 and TRBJ1-2. TRBV21-1 is given as a pseudogene. The CDR3 contains 9 residues. DNA of the CDR3: TGTGCCAGTATGAGGGGCTACACCTTC. Translated: CASMRGYTF.

The chain combines TRBV5-6 with TRBJ2-1; possible D gene TRBD1, 6 bases. With 4 bases removed from V and 0 bases from J, the gap between germline ends came to 11 bases. Germline V gives CDR1 SGHDT, CDR2 YYEEEE. The CDR3 sequence is 15 residues long. This CDR3 reads CASSPGRGSYNEQFF. As DNA, the CDR3 is TGTGCCAGCAGCCCAGGCAGGGGCTCCTACAATGAGCAGTTCTTC. Looking up the rest from reference TRBV5-6 and TRBJ2-1 gives the full variable domain: DAGVTQSPTHLIKTRGQQVTLRCSPKSGHDTVSWYQQALGQGPQFIFQYYEEEERQRGNFPDRFSGHQFPNYSSELNVNALLLGDSALYLCASSPGRGSYNEQFFGPGTRLTVL.